This entry concerns a single TCR beta chain. Its matching antigen is unknown. An assay was performed, and its level was deep. TCRdb keeps only in-frame clones here, not all; method: immunoSEQ multiplex PCR. The table includes 450,000 to 600,000 clones, less than 80% detected once. The data stem from a study of shared clonotypes between healthy human individuals. Germline V CDR1 and CDR2: SNHLY, FYNNEI. This CDR3 is built from 12 residues. V was cut by 7 bases and J by 2 bases, with 9 bases left in between. Study outcomes and limitations: Among donors, sharing of clonotypes was expected to be affected by sequencing depth.

Sequenced sample: PBMCs. The source of this sequence is a middle-aged woman in good health. Some clones in this sample may be carry-over from other donors' samples. The chain employs TRBV2 and TRBJ2-7; D call uncertain. CDR3 sequence: CASTRTPYEQYF. DNA for the CDR3: TGTGCCAGCACCAGGACCCCCTACGAGCAGTACTTC.